The sequence of this TCR beta chain was determined in a study of metastatic and nonmetastatic thyroid tumors. TCRdb reprocessed the PCR reads via MiXCR. Altogether approximately 13,000 clones are present, 12% being singletons, with the ten largest covering less than 35%. Many counts were recorded for this clone. The CDR3 consists of 11 residues. Looked up from germline, CDR1 is MNHEY and CDR2 is SMNVEV (reference sequence). All patients were treatment-naive before thyroid surgery. This chain connects TRBV27 to TRBJ1-4; D not certain. The sample was blood. This TCR came from a female donor with papillary thyroid cancer or a benign thyroid nodule (not recorded which). Some clones in this sample may be carry-over from other donors' samples. CDR3 DNA sequence: TGTGTGGCGGGATATAATGAAAAACTGTTTTTT. It specifies CVAGYNEKLFF.